These T cell receptor beta chains were read from a single sample in a study of T-cell memory formation after mild COVID-19. One entry per CDR3 protein, called by TCRdb with MiXCR from the 5' RACE reads. The sample consists of 200,000 to 250,000 distinct CDR3 sequences, 15% of them appearing once. The sequencing sample was made of PBMCs or a T cell subset sorted from them (not recorded which). Every receptor here comes from an adult woman who had mild COVID-19 (a few samples of this study predate the infection). Cell type and time point are not known. Both conserved end residues are trimmed from each CDR3.

V gene,CDR3 protein
TRBV24-1,ATSRGAGTEAF
TRBV7-8,ASSLIRPPEQY
TRBV7-9,ASSLTGVNGQF
TRBV5-1,ASSLGAGHEPQH
TRBV7-8,ASSARQGAHYGYT
TRBV12-3/TRBV12-4,ASPTPPYEQY
TRBV29-1,SVGDRLGGYT
TRBV20-1,SARARLASTGELF
TRBV6-6,ASSFGTSGKNIQY
TRBV7-3,ASSLDRGEIYEQY
TRBV24-1,ATSELTTDTQY
TRBV15,ATSRAGPGGLEAF
TRBV9,ASSAGGEQY
TRBV7-2,ASSSPPGLTPPIGQF
TRBV15,ATATDTTGIQY
TRBV7-2,ASSLVGLAAETQY
TRBV18,ASSPQNTEAF
TRBV24-1,ATMREGNTEAF
TRBV6-6,ASSYRVAPEAF
TRBV5-1,ASSGGTAGETQY
TRBV6-5,ASSYRDSYEQY
TRBV12-3/TRBV12-4,ASGPHIEQF
TRBV7-9,ASSLGTALYNEQF
TRBV9,ASSQDAPGLAGGAYEQY
TRBV7-9,ASRPWGKETQY
TRBV12-3/TRBV12-4,ASSLRRGNTDTQY
TRBV6-5,ASSAKATGSKNIQY
TRBV6-2/TRBV6-3,ASSRYRDVSYEQY
TRBV7-6,ASSFDGRGTGELF
TRBV7-9,ASSLEGGIWDEQY
TRBV5-4,ASSLAQDTQY
TRBV6-5,ASSYVPGASGNTIY
TRBV24-1,ATSDLSRGDTQY
TRBV6-2/TRBV6-3,ASGPAGTTQETQY
TRBV7-9,ASSLVLAAHTDTQY
TRBV7-2,ASSPTTTNTGELF
TRBV27,ASSKGTGVPNYGYT
TRBV30,AWNRGLNTEAF
TRBV15,ATSRDRSGAINTIY
TRBV12-3/TRBV12-4,ASSNQKASKQY
TRBV4-3,ASSQNREPGELF
TRBV29-1,SVEVQDTQY
TRBV12-3/TRBV12-4,ATRRAGIYNEQF
TRBV7-9,ASRRGEQF
TRBV29-1,SARQGRNTEAF
TRBV5-1,ASSQVARSYEQY
TRBV9,ASSASQGFSNTEAF
TRBV25-1,ASSDGGRAGPREQY
TRBV12-3/TRBV12-4,ATTREHLNTEAF
TRBV6-1,ASSGLRGNEQF
TRBV15,ATSRDIASGLAYSYEQY
TRBV5-1,ASGRGGRQGWTEAF
TRBV4-2,ASSQEVRLLYGYT
TRBV4-1,ASSQGRDREAYGYT
TRBV4-1,ASSQDQGARHDNYGYT
TRBV4-1,ASSQLQGFDTQY
TRBV7-2,ASGLNSYEQY
TRBV6-1,ASLNEKLF
TRBV4-1,ASSHPGRSTDTQY